This T cell receptor (beta chain) appears in the sequencing data of a study of vaccination effects on CD4 cells after COVID-19. Ahead of sequencing, the ViraFEST assay grew antigen-specific CD4+ T cells using viral peptide pools. Around day 10 of culture, CD4+ T cells were separated out. Every participant took two doses of the BNT162b2 or mRNA-1273 vaccine. There are 16 residues in the CDR3. V lost 4 bases, J lost 6 bases, and 10 bases stayed unmatched. From germline, CDR1 is MNHNS and CDR2 SASEGT. Data came from immunoSEQ multiplex PCR; TCRdb stores just in-frame clones and leaves some out. In the table there are 50,000 to 65,000 clones, 73% of which are singletons. As for this clone: Its antigen remains unidentified.

This TCR was sampled from a human donor who received a COVID-19 vaccine. The chain joins TRBV6-1 to TRBJ2-2; the match to TRBD1 covers 8 bases. Here the sequenced sample was CD4+ T cells from PBMCs cultured with HCoV-229E spike peptides, taken after COVID-19 vaccination. The CDR3 is CASSGPQGVWSGELFF. The DNA for the CDR3 is TGTGCCAGCAGTGGTCCACAGGGGGTTTGGTCCGGGGAGCTGTTTTTT.